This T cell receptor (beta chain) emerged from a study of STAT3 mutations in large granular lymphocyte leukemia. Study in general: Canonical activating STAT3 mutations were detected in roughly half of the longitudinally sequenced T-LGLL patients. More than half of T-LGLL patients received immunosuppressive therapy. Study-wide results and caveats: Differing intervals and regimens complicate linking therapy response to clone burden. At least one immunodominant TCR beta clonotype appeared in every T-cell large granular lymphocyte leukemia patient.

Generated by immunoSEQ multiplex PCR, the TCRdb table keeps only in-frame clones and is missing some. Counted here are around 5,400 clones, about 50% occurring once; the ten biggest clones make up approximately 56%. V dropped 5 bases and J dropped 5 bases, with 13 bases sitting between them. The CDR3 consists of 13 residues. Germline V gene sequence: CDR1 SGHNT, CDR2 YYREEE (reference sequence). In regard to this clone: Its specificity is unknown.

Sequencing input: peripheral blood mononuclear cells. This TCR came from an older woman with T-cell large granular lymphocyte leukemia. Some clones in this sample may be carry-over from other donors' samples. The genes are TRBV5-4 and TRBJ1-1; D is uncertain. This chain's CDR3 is CASRPGGWTEAFF. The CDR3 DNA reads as TGTGCCAGCAGGCCCGGAGGGTGGACTGAAGCTTTCTTT.